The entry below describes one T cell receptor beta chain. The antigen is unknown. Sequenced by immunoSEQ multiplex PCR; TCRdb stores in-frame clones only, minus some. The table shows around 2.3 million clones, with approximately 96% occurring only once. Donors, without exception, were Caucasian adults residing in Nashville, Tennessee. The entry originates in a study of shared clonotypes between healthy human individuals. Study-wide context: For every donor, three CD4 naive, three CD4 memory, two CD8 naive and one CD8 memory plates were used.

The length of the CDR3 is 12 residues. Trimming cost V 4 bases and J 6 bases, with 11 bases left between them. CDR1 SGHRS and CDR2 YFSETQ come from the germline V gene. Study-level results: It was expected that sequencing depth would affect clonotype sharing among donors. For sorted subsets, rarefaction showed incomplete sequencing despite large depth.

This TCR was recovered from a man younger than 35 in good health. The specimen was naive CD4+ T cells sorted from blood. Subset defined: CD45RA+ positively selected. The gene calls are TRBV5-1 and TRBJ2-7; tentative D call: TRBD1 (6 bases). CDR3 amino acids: CASSVDRTEQYF. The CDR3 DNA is TGCGCCAGCAGCGTAGACAGGACCGAGCAGTACTTC.